The 10 T cell receptor beta chains below come from one sample, sequenced in a study of a mutant IDH1 vaccine in newly diagnosed glioma. Assay used: immunoSEQ multiplex PCR; TCRdb lists only in-frame clones, some missing. The table records about 92,000 clones, over 75% of them present only once. Time point reported: baseline, week 1 (first vaccination visit). The treatment: pre-vaccination baseline after standard-of-care therapy. Sample: PBMCs, taken from a glioma patient treated with radiotherapy, temozolomide or both. All receptors derive from a man aged 35-49 years with glioma.

V gene TRBV10-3 combines with J gene TRBJ2-3, with D unresolved. Germline loops: CDR1 ENHRY, CDR2 SYGVKD. The CDR3 is made up of 13 amino acids. The V end was cut by 4 bases, the J end by 0 bases, with 5 bases between. CDR3 sequence reads: CAISVGSTDTQYF. In DNA form, the CDR3 reads TGTGCCATCAGTGTGGGGAGCACAGATACGCAGTATTTT.

This clone was observed once. The V gene is TRBV4-3, the J gene TRBJ2-3; 14 nucleotides match TRBD2. J gave up 3 bases and V 0 bases, and 5 bases lay outside the gene matches. CDR1 LGHNA and CDR2 YSLEER come from the germline V gene. The CDR3 is made up of 18 amino acids. CDR3 sequence: CASSQDRLAGGPTDTQYF. CDR3 nucleotides: TGCGCCAGCAGCCAAGACCGACTAGCGGGAGGGCCGACAGATACGCAGTATTTT.

This chain links TRBV7-2 with TRBJ2-3; D not certain. Trimming took 3 bases from V and 3 from J, leaving 7 bases between them. Looked up from germline, CDR1 is SGHTA and CDR2 is FQGNSA. The CDR3 has 13 amino acids. This chain's CDR3 is CASSLTYTDTQYF. CDR3 in DNA: TGTGCCAGCAGCTTGACGTATACAGATACGCAGTATTTT. The full variable domain, rest sourced from reference TRBV7-2 and TRBJ2-3, is GAGVSQSPSNKVTEKGKDVELRCDPISGHTALYWYRQSLGQGLEFLIYFQGNSAPDKSGLPSDRFSAERTGGSVSTLTIQRTQQEDSAVYLCASSLTYTDTQYFGPGTRLTVL.

In this sample, this clone turned up a few times. J is TRBJ1-6 and V is TRBV2; perhaps TRBD1 as D (6 bases). The germline gives CDR1 SNHLY, CDR2 FYNNEI. This CDR3 is 16 amino acids long. Between the trimmed V and J ends, which lost 1 base and 7 bases, there was a span of 14 bases. In DNA, the CDR3 is TGTGCCAGCAGTGAAGGGGGGCTGGGGGGAAATTCACCCCTCCACTTT. Translated, it gives CASSEGGLGGNSPLHF.

The rearrangement links TRBV5-6 to TRBJ1-6; a possible D gene is TRBD1 (6 bases). V was shortened by 4 bases and J by 0 bases, with 14 bases between the two germline ends. This CDR3 is built from 17 residues. Germline V gene lookup returns CDR1 SGHDT and CDR2 YYEEEE. The CDR3 region is CASSAGTSGSYNSPLHF. The CDR3 region has the DNA TGTGCCAGCAGCGCCGGGACATCGGGCTCCTATAATTCACCCCTCCACTTT. Filled out from reference TRBV5-6 and TRBJ1-6, the complete variable domain reads DAGVTQSPTHLIKTRGQQVTLRCSPKSGHDTVSWYQQALGQGPQFIFQYYEEEERQRGNFPDRFSGHQFPNYSSELNVNALLLGDSALYLCASSAGTSGSYNSPLHFGNGTRLTVT.

The V gene is TRBV15, the J gene TRBJ1-2; TRBD1 matches at 11 bases. Germline V CDR1 and CDR2: LNHNV, YYDKDF (reference sequence). The V and J ends lost 5 bases and 5 bases, in that order; junction bases with no gene match: 13. CDR3 length equals 17 residues. The CDR3 region has the DNA TGTGCCACCAGCTCTGAGGGGGACAGGGGGGCGGATTATGGCTACACCTTC. Its translation is CATSSEGDRGADYGYTF.

This chain connects TRBV6-5 to TRBJ2-2; 7 nucleotides match TRBD1. This CDR3 has 14 residues. V shed 8 bases and J 2 bases; nucleotides not matched to a gene: 5. Germline V gene sequence: CDR1 MNHEY, CDR2 SVGAGI. CDR3 region: CASQGQSNTGELFF. Here the CDR3 DNA reads TGTGCCAGCCAGGGACAGTCAAACACCGGGGAGCTGTTTTTT.

V usage is TRBV27 and J usage is TRBJ2-5; a weak D match, TRBD2 (5 bases). This CDR3 contains 12 residues. Trimming shortened V by 8 bases and J by 5 bases, and 12 bases separated the two germline ends. Germline V gives CDR1 MNHEY, CDR2 SMNVEV (reference sequence). The DNA of the CDR3 is TGTGCCAGCCGGGGATACCGCGAGACCCAGTACTTC. Its protein product is CASRGYRETQYF.

The chain joins TRBV19 to TRBJ2-3; either TRBD1 or TRBD2 may supply D (6 bases each). Trimming took 1 base from V and 4 from J, leaving 18 bases between them. The germline CDR1 and CDR2 sequences are LNHDA and SQIVND (reference sequence). This CDR3 has 17 residues. The CDR3: CASSIAGGELFADTQYF. The CDR3 DNA sequence: TGTGCCAGTAGTATAGCCGGGGGCGAGCTCTTTGCAGATACGCAGTATTTT.

V gene TRBV4-3 combines with J gene TRBJ1-4; a possible D gene is TRBD1 (5 bases). Trimming took 0 bases from V and 0 from J, leaving 11 bases between them. The CDR3 loop spans 17 amino acids. In germline, CDR1 is LGHNA, CDR2 YSLEER. The CDR3 sequence: CASSQDRAGATNEKLFF. The CDR3 DNA sequence: TGCGCCAGCAGCCAAGACAGGGCAGGAGCAACTAATGAAAAACTGTTTTTT.